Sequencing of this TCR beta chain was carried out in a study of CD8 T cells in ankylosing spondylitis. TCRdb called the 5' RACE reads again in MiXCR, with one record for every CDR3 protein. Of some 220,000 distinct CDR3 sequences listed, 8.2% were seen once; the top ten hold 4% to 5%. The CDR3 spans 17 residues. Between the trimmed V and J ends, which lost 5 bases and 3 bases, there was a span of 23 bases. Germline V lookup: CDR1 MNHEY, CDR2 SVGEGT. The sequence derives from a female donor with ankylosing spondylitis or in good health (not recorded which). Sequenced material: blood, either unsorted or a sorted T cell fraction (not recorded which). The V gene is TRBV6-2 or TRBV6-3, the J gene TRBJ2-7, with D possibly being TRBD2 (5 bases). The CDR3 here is CASSGLRSRGSFYEQYF. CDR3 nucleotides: TGTGCCAGCAGTGGGTTAAGGTCCCGAGGGAGCTTCTACGAGCAGTACTTC.